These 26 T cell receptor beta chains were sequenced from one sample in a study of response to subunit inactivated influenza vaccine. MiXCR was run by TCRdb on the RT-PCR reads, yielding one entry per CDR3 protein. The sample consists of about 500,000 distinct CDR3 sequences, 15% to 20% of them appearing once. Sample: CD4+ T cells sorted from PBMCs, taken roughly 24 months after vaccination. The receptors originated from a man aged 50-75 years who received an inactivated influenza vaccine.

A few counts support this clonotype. In DNA, the CDR3 is TGTGCCAGCAGCTTAACGCGGGACGCATTGAACACTGAAGCTTTCTTT. This codes for CASSLTRDALNTEAFF. V is TRBV7-2 and J is TRBJ1-1; D possibly corresponds to TRBD1 (5 bases). The V end lost 2 bases, the J end lost 0 bases, and 13 bases lay between the germline ends. The CDR3 is made up of 16 amino acids. Germline V CDR1 and CDR2: SGHTA, FQGNSA. The whole variable domain, remainder taken from reference TRBV7-2 and TRBJ1-1, is GAGVSQSPSNKVTEKGKDVELRCDPISGHTALYWYRQSLGQGLEFLIYFQGNSAPDKSGLPSDRFSAERTGGSVSTLTIQRTQQEDSAVYLCASSLTRDALNTEAFFGQGTRLTVV.

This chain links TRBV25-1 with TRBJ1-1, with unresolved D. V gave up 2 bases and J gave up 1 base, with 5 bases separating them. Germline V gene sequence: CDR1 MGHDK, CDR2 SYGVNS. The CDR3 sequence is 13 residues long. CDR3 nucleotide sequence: TGTGCCAGCAGTGAACGGAGGAACACTGAAGCTTTCTTT. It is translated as CASSERRNTEAFF.

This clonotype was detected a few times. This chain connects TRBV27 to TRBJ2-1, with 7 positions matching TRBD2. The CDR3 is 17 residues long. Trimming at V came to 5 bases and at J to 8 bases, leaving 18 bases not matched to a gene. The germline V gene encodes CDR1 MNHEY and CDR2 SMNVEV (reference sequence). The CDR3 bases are TGTGCCAGCAGTAGAGAACGCGGGAGCGGTTTTATAGATGAGCAGTTCTTC. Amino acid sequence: CASSRERGSGFIDEQFF.

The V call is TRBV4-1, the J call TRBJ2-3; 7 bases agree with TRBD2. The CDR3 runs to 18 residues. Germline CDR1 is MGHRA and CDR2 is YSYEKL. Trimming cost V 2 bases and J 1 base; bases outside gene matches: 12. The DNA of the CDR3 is TGCGCCAGCAGCCAACCCCTAGCGGCTCCCAGGGGCACAGATACGCAGTATTTT. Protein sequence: CASSQPLAAPRGTDTQYF.

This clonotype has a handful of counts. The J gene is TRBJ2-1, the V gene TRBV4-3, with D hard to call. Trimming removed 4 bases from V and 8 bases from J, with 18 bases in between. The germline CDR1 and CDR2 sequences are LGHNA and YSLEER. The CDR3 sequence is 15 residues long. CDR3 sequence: CASSPPLHLEDEQFF. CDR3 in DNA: TGCGCCAGCAGCCCGCCCTTGCACCTGGAAGATGAGCAGTTCTTC.

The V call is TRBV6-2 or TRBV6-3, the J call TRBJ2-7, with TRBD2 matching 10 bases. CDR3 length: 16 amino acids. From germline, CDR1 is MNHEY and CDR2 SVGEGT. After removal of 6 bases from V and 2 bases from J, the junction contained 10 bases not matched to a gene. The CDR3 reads CASRTGLAYLPYEQYF. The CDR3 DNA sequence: TGTGCCAGCAGAACGGGACTAGCGTACCTCCCCTACGAGCAGTACTTC.

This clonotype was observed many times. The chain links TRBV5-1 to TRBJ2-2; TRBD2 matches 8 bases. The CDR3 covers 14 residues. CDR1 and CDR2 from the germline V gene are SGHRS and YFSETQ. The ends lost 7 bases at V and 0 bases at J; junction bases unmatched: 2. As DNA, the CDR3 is TGCGCCAGCCATAGCGGGACGAACACCGGGGAGCTGTTTTTT. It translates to CASHSGTNTGELFF.

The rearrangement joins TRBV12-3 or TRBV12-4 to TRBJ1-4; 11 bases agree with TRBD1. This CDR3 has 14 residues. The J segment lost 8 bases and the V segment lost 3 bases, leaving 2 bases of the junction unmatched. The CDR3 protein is CASSFGDRGEKLFF. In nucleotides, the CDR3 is TGTGCCAGCAGTTTTGGGGACAGGGGGGAAAAACTGTTTTTT.

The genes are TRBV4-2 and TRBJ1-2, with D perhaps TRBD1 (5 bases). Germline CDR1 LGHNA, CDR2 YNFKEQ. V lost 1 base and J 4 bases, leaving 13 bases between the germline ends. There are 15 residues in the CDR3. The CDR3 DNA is TGTGCCAGCAGCCAAGGCCGGGGCGTCAGCTATGGCTACACCTTC. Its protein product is CASSQGRGVSYGYTF.

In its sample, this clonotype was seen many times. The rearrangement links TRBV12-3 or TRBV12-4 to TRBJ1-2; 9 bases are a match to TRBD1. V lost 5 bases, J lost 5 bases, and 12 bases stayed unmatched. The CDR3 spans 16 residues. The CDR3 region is CASSPQTGTGTYGYTF. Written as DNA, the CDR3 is TGTGCCAGCAGTCCGCAAACCGGGACAGGGACTTATGGCTACACCTTC.

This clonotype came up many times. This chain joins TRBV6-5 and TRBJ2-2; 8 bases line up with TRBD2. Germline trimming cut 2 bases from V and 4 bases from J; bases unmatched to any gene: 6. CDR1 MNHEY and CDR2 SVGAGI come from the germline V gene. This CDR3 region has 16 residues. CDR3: CASSYSGGRGTGELFF. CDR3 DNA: TGTGCCAGCAGTTACAGCGGGGGCCGGGGCACCGGGGAGCTGTTTTTT.

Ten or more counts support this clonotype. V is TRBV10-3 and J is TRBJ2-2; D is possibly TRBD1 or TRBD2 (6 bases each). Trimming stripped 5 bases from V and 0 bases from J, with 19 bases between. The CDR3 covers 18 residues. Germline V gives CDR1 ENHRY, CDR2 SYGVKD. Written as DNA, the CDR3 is TGTGCCATCAGTTCGAGTTCTACAGGGAGGACGAACACCGGGGAGCTGTTTTTT. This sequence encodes CAISSSSTGRTNTGELFF.

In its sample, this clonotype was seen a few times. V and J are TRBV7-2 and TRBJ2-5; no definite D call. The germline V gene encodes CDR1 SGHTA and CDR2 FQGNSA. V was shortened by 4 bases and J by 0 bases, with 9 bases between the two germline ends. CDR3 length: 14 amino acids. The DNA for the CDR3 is TGTGCCAGCAGCTCCCGACGGTACCAAGAGACCCAGTACTTC. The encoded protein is CASSSRRYQETQYF.

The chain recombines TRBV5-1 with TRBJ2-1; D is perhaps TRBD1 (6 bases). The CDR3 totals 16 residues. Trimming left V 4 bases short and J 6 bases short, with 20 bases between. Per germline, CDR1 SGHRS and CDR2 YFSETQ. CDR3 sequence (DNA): TGCGCCAGCAGCCCCTGGGACATATGGCCCAGCAATGAGCAGTTCTTC. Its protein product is CASSPWDIWPSNEQFF.

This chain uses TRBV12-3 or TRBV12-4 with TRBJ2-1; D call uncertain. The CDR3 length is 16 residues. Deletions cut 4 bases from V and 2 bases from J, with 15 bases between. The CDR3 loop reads CASSSGEFTTYNEQFF. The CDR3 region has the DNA TGTGCCAGCAGTTCTGGTGAATTCACAACCTACAATGAGCAGTTCTTC.

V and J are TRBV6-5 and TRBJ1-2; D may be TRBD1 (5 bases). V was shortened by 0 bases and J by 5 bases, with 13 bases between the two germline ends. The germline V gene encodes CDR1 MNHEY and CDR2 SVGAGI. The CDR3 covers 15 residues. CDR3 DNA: TGTGCCAGCAGTTACTCTCCAGGGCTTCCTTATGGCTACACCTTC. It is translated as CASSYSPGLPYGYTF.

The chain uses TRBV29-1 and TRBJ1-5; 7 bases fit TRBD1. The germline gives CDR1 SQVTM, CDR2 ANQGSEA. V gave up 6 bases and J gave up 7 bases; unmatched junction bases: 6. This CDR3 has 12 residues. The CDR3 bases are TGCAGCGTCAGGACAGGTAGACAGCCCCAGCATTTT. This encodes CSVRTGRQPQHF.

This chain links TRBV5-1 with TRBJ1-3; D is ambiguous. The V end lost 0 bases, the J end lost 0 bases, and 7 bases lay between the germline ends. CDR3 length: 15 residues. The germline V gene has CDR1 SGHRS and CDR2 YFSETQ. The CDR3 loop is CASSLDWSSGNTIYF. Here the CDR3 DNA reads TGCGCCAGCAGCTTGGATTGGAGCTCTGGAAACACCATATATTTT.

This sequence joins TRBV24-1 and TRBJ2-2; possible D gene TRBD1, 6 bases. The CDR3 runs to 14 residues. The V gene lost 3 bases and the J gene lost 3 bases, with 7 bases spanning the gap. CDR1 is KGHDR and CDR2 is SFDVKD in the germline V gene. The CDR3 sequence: CATSDQGYTGELFF. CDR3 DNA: TGTGCCACCAGTGATCAGGGGTACACCGGGGAGCTGTTTTTT.

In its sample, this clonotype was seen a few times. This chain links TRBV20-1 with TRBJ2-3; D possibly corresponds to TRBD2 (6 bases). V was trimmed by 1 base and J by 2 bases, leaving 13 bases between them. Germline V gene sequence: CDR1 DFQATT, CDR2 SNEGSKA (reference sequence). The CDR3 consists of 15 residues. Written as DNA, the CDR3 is TGCAGTGCTAGAGTCGGGAGTGGGTTCACAGATACGCAGTATTTT. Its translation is CSARVGSGFTDTQYF.

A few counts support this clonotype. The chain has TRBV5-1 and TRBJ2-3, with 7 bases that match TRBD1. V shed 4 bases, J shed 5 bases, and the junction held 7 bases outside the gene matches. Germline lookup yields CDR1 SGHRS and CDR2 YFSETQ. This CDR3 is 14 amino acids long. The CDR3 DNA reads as TGCGCCAGCAGCGACAGGGTAGCACAAGATACGCAGTATTTT. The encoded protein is CASSDRVAQDTQYF.

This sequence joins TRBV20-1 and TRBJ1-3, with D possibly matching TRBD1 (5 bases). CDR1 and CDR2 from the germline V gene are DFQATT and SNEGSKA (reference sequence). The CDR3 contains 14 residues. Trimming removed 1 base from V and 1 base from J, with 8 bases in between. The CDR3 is CSARVQGSGNTIYF. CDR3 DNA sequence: TGCAGTGCTAGAGTCCAGGGATCTGGAAACACCATATATTTT.

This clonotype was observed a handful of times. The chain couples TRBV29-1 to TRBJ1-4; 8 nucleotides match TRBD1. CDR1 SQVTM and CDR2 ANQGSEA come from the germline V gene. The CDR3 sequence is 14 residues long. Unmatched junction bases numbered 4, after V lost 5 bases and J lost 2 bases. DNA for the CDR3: TGCAGCGTTTGGGACAGGTCGACTAATGAAAAACTGTTTTTT. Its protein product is CSVWDRSTNEKLFF.

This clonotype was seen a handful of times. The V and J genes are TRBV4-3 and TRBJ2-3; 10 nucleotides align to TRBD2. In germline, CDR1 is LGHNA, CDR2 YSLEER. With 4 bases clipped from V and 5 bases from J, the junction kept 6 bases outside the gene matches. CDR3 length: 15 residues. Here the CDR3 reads CASSRERGGRDTQYF. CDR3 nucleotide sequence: TGCGCCAGCAGCCGCGAGCGGGGGGGCCGAGATACGCAGTATTTT.

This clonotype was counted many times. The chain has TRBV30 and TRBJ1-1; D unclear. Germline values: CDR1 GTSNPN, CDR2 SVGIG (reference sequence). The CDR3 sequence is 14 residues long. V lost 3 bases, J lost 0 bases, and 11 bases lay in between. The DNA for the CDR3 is TGTGCCTGGAGCCCTATGAGAATGAACACTGAAGCTTTCTTT. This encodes CAWSPMRMNTEAFF.

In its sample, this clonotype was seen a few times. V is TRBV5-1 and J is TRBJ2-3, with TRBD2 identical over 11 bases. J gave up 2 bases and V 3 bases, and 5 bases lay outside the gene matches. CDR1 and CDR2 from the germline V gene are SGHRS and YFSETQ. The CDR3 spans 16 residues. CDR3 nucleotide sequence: TGCGCCAGCAGCTCCGGGACTAGCGGTCACACAGATACGCAGTATTTT. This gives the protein CASSSGTSGHTDTQYF.